What follows describes a single T cell receptor beta chain. Its specificity is not known. The sample belongs to a study of shared clonotypes between healthy human individuals. Study-wide results and limits: Sampling covered blood only; tissue repertoires likely differ.

The unsorted samples took about 100 million PBMCs to get genomic DNA. The CDR3 runs 15 residues. The V segment lost 6 bases and the J segment 5 bases; nucleotides outside the gene matches: 11. The germline CDR1 and CDR2 sequences are MDHEN and SYDVKM. Authors' methods: As immunoSEQ supplied junction-only sequences (without quality scores), filtering differed. This table comes from immunoSEQ multiplex PCR, and its TCRdb copy is limited to in-frame clones, with some not included. The D gene and trimming were derived from the DNA, and the V and J assignments and clone size from that table. The table has approximately 500,000 clones, about 75% seen once.

Sequencing was done on a sample of PBMCs. The V and J genes are TRBV28 and TRBJ2-5; 8 bases fit TRBD2. The sequence was obtained from a woman aged 40 to 50 in good health. Some clones in this sample may be carry-over from other donors' samples. The CDR3 DNA sequence: TGTGCCAGCAGCCTGGGACTAGTCGAGTCGGAGACCCAGTACTTC. This sequence encodes CASSLGLVESETQYF.